These 7 T cell receptor beta chains were all obtained from the same sample, sequenced in a study of glioma-infiltrating T cells. Using RNA template, CDR3s of TCR alpha and beta were amplified with iRepertoire arm-PCR. TCRdb itself ran the multiplex PCR reads through MiXCR, one entry per CDR3 protein. The sample's table shows about 42 distinct CDR3 sequences. Sequencing was carried out using glioma tissue, nonneoplastic brain tissue, or PBMCs (not recorded which). These receptors originate from a human donor with low-grade glioma or glioblastoma, undergoing nonglioma brain surgery, or in good health (not recorded which).

Notes on this clonotype: This beta chain slipped into a library made for alpha chains as a stray read, so its size is not meaningful. The chain uses TRBV20-1 and TRBJ2-1; 10 bases align to TRBD2. The V and J ends lost 6 bases and 9 bases, in that order; junction bases with no gene match: 11. The CDR3 loop spans 14 amino acids. The germline CDR1 and CDR2 sequences are DFQATT and SNEGSKA (reference sequence). CDR3 in DNA: TGCAGTGCCCCTACTAGCGGGGAAGTAAGTGAGCAGTTCTTC. Protein product: CSAPTSGEVSEQFF.

Comments on this clonotype: Because this beta chain is a stray read in a library intended to capture alpha chains, its abundance should not be given much weight. This chain connects TRBV6-6 to TRBJ1-5; 7 bases fit TRBD1. Germline CDR1 is MNHNY and CDR2 is SVGAGI (reference sequence). This CDR3 contains 14 residues. The junction had 6 bases not matched to a gene; V was cut back by 10 bases and J by 0 bases. CDR3 residues: CATDTGDSNQPQHF. DNA for the CDR3: TGTGCCACAGATACAGGGGATAGCAATCAGCCCCAGCATTTT.

A word on this clonotype: Because this beta chain is a stray read in a library intended to capture alpha chains, its abundance should not be given much weight. V usage is TRBV6-1 and J usage is TRBJ2-5, with 10 bases lining up with TRBD1. The CDR3 has 13 amino acids. The V and J ends lost 5 bases and 4 bases, in that order; junction bases with no gene match: 1. Per germline, CDR1 MNHNS and CDR2 SASEGT. CDR3 sequence: CASSWTGGETQYF. The CDR3 bases are TGTGCCAGCAGTTGGACAGGGGGAGAGACCCAGTACTTC.

This clonotype was picked up one time. This beta chain was picked up by a library intended for alpha chains and is off target, so its count carries little meaning. The chain carries TRBV20-1 and TRBJ1-1, with no clear D. Trimming cost V 4 bases and J 1 base, with 7 bases left between them. From germline, CDR1 is DFQATT and CDR2 SNEGSKA (reference sequence). The CDR3 runs 12 residues. This CDR3 is CSAKHQNTEAFF. CDR3 coding DNA: TGCAGTGCTAAACACCAGAACACTGAAGCTTTCTTT.

This clonotype has a single count. This beta chain slipped into a library made for alpha chains as a stray read, so its size is not meaningful. The CDR3 protein is CASSLDVNQPQHF. The CDR3 bases are TGTGCCAGCAGCTTAGACGTGAATCAGCCCCAGCATTTT. This chain connects TRBV7-3 to TRBJ1-5; D is ambiguous. The CDR3 runs to 13 residues. The V end lost 2 bases, the J end lost 4 bases, and 6 bases lay between the germline ends. Germline CDR1 and CDR2: SGHTA and FQGTGA.

As for this clonotype: A library prepared for alpha chains yielded this beta chain as an off-target read; its size is of little meaning. J is TRBJ2-7 and V is TRBV14, with D unclear. The germline CDR1 and CDR2 sequences are SGHDN and FVKESK. Trimming removed 4 bases at V and 4 bases at J, with 14 bases between. This CDR3 has 14 residues. CDR3 sequence: CASSPVYPSYEQYF. As DNA, the CDR3 is TGTGCCAGCAGCCCAGTTTATCCGAGTTACGAGCAGTACTTC.

Comments on this clonotype: This beta chain came through as a stray read in a library set up for alpha chains, and its size says little. This chain uses TRBV6-2 or TRBV6-3 with TRBJ2-5, with D unresolved. The J call is uncertain, as TRBJ2-1 better fits the DNA end. The CDR3 contains 13 residues. Germline CDR1 MNHEY, CDR2 SVGEGT. The CDR3 DNA reads TGTGCCAGCAGTTCGCTCAGGTACAATGAGCAGTTCTTC. Translation: CASSSLRYNEQFF.